This is a list of T cell receptor beta chains from one sample in a study of T-cell reconstitution after alpha-beta-depleted transplantation in children. A single record per CDR3 protein comes from TCRdb applying MiXCR to the PCR reads. The sample includes fewer than 250,000 distinct CDR3 sequences, approximately 19% seen only once; the top ten take approximately 40%. The sequenced sample was PBMCs, mostly from graft donor cells, obtained 360 days after TCRalphabeta/CD19-depleted stem cell transplant. All receptors derive from a male patient between 2 and 15 years old who had a stem cell transplant for acute lymphoblastic leukemia, so the T cells may come from the graft donor. The CDR3 runs from the conserved cysteine through the conserved F or W. The order of the fields is clone size, V gene, D gene, J gene, CDR3 DNA, CDR3 protein. D genes are given only for firm matches. The size entry is marked missing in some rows and otherwise reads once, few, many or a size class.

>few|TRBV20-1|.|TRBJ1-1
TGCAGTGCCTGGGTCAGGAGCACTGAAGCTTTCTTT
CSAWVRSTEAFF
>.|TRBV7-9|.|TRBJ2-5
TGTGCCAGCAGTACCGGGACTCAAGAGACCCAGTACTTC
CASSTGTQETQYF
>.|TRBV4-1|TRBD1|TRBJ2-3
TGCGCCAGCAGCCTAGTGCCCGGGACAGGTTATACAGATACGCAGTATTTT
CASSLVPGTGYTDTQYF
>.|TRBV20-1|.|TRBJ2-7
TGCAGTGCTCTCCCGGAGGCCGGGTACGAGCAGTACTTC
CSALPEAGYEQYF
>many|TRBV9|.|TRBJ2-7
TGTGCCAGCAGCGTAAGAGGGGAAGGCGAGCAGTACTTC
CASSVRGEGEQYF
>few|TRBV28|.|TRBJ2-7
TGTGCCAGCAGAGCCCACTCCTACGAGCAGTACTTC
CASRAHSYEQYF
>few|TRBV7-9|.|TRBJ1-1
TGTGCCAGCAGCCCACGGTCAGGGCAGACTGAAGCTTTCTTT
CASSPRSGQTEAFF
>.|TRBV7-9|TRBD1|TRBJ2-1
TGTGCCAGCAGTCCTGACAGGGGGCTTGGAGAGCAGTTCTTC
CASSPDRGLGEQFF
>.|TRBV4-1|.|TRBJ2-7
TGCGCCAGCAGCCAAACGGGACACCGGTCAGGGGTCTACGAGCAGTACTTC
CASSQTGHRSGVYEQYF
>few|TRBV7-2|TRBD1|TRBJ1-2
TGTGCCAGCAGCCACGGACAGGGGTATGGCTACACCTTC
CASSHGQGYGYTF
>few|TRBV12-3/TRBV12-4|.|TRBJ2-7
TGTGCCAGCAGTTCCCGGGCAGCAGCGCGGGAGCAGTACTTC
CASSSRAAAREQYF
>.|TRBV12-5|TRBD1|TRBJ1-5
TGTGCTAGTGGGGGTGACAGGGAGGGCAATCAGCCCCAGCATTTT
CASGGDREGNQPQHF
>once|TRBV6-5|.|TRBJ1-1
TGTGCCAGCAGTTGGTCGGCAGACGCTATGAACACTGAAGCTTTCTTT
CASSWSADAMNTEAFF
>.|TRBV18|.|TRBJ2-5
TGTGCCAGCTCACCACCGTACGGGGTGACGGCCACCCCACAAGAGACCCAGTACTTC
CASSPPYGVTATPQETQYF
>.|TRBV11-2|.|TRBJ2-1
TGTGCCAGCAGCTTATTTAGGGTTTTGCAGGGTGGAGGCCTTACCTACAATGAGCAGTTCTTC
CASSLFRVLQGGGLTYNEQFF
>.|TRBV4-3|.|TRBJ2-3
TGCGCCAGCAGCCTTCAGGGAGTAGCGGGCACAGATACGCAGTATTTT
CASSLQGVAGTDTQYF
>few|TRBV18|.|TRBJ2-5
TGTGCCAGCTCACCCTCGGTTGAAGCTGGGGGGACCCAGTACTTC
CASSPSVEAGGTQYF
>.|TRBV11-2|.|TRBJ2-2
TGTGCCAGCAGCTTAGCATCCCCGGGAAACCCCACCGGGGAGCTGTTTTTT
CASSLASPGNPTGELFF
>.|TRBV5-6|.|TRBJ2-3
TGTGCCAGCAGCGGAGGCAGTCCCACAGATACGCAGTATTTT
CASSGGSPTDTQYF
>.|TRBV27|.|TRBJ1-2
TGTGCCAGCAGAAGGACCGGGACCTCACATACCTACTATGGCTACACCTTC
CASRRTGTSHTYYGYTF
>.|TRBV27|.|TRBJ2-2
TGTGCCAGCAGTGACAGGTTCCCCACCGGGGAGCTGTTTTTT
CASSDRFPTGELFF
>.|TRBV6-2/TRBV6-3|.|TRBJ2-2
TGTGCCAGCAAGGGTGGACAGAACACCTGGGAGCTGTTTTTT
CASKGGQNTWELFF
>.|TRBV28|.|TRBJ2-7
TGTGCCGGCAGTCCGCCCGTCTGTTTC
CAGSPPVCF
>few|TRBV12-3/TRBV12-4|.|TRBJ2-7
TGTGCCAGCAGTTTTCAGGAAAGCTACGAGCAGTACTTC
CASSFQESYEQYF
>few|TRBV10-3|TRBD1|TRBJ2-1
TGTGCCATCAGTCCCGACAGGGGGAGGCTGAATGAGCAGTTCTTC
CAISPDRGRLNEQFF
>.|TRBV20-1|.|TRBJ2-1
TGCAGTGCTAGGGGGGACATATCCTACAATGAGCAGTTCTTC
CSARGDISYNEQFF
>.|TRBV5-1|.|TRBJ2-5
TGCGCCAGCACCCTTCTCCCCCTCCAGGGAGCCCAAGAGACCCAGTACTTC
CASTLLPLQGAQETQYF
>.|TRBV10-1|TRBD1|TRBJ2-2
TGCGCCAGCAGTTCCGGGACAGGGGGCGCGTGGTCCACGAACACCGGGGAGCTGTTTTTT
CASSSGTGGAWSTNTGELFF
>few|TRBV10-3|.|TRBJ1-3
TGTGCCATCAGAAACGGGACTGTTGGAAACACCATATATTTT
CAIRNGTVGNTIYF
>.|TRBV12-3/TRBV12-4|TRBD1|TRBJ2-1
TGTGCCAGTAGGACTTACAGGGGGCTACGAGAGCAGTTCTTC
CASRTYRGLREQFF
>few|TRBV9|.|TRBJ2-2
TGTGCCAGCAGCCCCAGAGGGGGGGGCCTCACCGGGGAGCTGTTTTTT
CASSPRGGGLTGELFF
>few|TRBV7-2|.|TRBJ2-3
TGTGCCAGCAGCTTAGATGGCGGGGTAATGGATACGCAGTATTTT
CASSLDGGVMDTQYF
>.|TRBV12-3/TRBV12-4|.|TRBJ2-1
TGTGCCAGCACCTACAGTAAGCCCCCTTACAATGAGCAGTTCTTC
CASTYSKPPYNEQFF
>few|TRBV28|.|TRBJ2-5
TGTGCCAGCCACAGGGCCCCAGAGACCCAGTACTTC
CASHRAPETQYF
>.|TRBV18|.|TRBJ2-7
TGTGCCAGCTCCTGGGCACGGAGCTCCTACGAGCAGTACTTC
CASSWARSSYEQYF
>.|TRBV5-6|.|TRBJ1-4
TGTGCCAGCAGCGGGGACGGTAGGGTTGAAAAACTGTTTTTT
CASSGDGRVEKLFF
>.|TRBV5-6|.|TRBJ2-7
TGTGCCAGCAGCCCTCGCAGGGATTCCTACGAGCAGTACTTC
CASSPRRDSYEQYF